The T cell receptor (beta chain) under discussion was sequenced for a study of response to subunit inactivated influenza vaccine. Overall study results and limits: Authors suggested few new T cells are recruited by each seasonal influenza vaccination.

TCRdb reprocessed the RT-PCR reads via MiXCR and lists one record per CDR3 protein. The profile shows some 640,000 distinct CDR3 sequences, 11% to 15% of them singletons. As to this clonotype: The target antigen is unknown.

V gave up 3 bases and J gave up 1 base, with 12 bases separating them. Germline V gene data show CDR1 as LNHDA and CDR2 as SQIVND (reference sequence). The CDR3 contains 15 residues. The V gene is TRBV19, the J gene TRBJ1-1; D not certain. The sample here was PBMCs from blood, taken 14 to 15 days before vaccination. The TCR was taken from a man in his fifties who received an inactivated influenza vaccine. The DNA of the CDR3 is TGTGCCAGTAGTATCCCGGGAAGAGCGAACACTGAAGCTTTCTTT. Translating it yields CASSIPGRANTEAFF.